A selection of T cell receptor beta chains follows, all from one sample in a study of breast tumors, draining lymph nodes, adjacent tissues. MiXCR, applied by TCRdb to the multiplex PCR reads, yields one record per CDR3 protein. The sample carries 250,000 or so distinct CDR3 sequences, 30% to 35% recorded once. Input material: axillary lymph node tissue. Receptor source: a female donor with breast cancer. Some clones in this sample may be carry-over from other donors' samples. The CDR3 runs from the conserved cysteine through the conserved F or W. D genes are given only for firm matches. Some rows mark clone size as missing; the rest say once, few, many or name a class of expanded clone.

j_call,clone_size,d_call,v_call,cdr3_nt,cdr3_aa
TRBJ1-3,many,-,TRBV9,TGTGCCAGCAGCGTAGGGGACTCCCCCAGGGGAAACACCATATATTTT,CASSVGDSPRGNTIYF
TRBJ2-5,-,-,TRBV6-1,TGTGCCAGCAGTTATGGCGTGGGAGGACTACAAGAGACCCAGTACTTC,CASSYGVGGLQETQYF
TRBJ2-3,-,TRBD1,TRBV2,TGTGCCAGCAAACACAGGGGAAGTGTCTCAGATACGCAGTATTTT,CASKHRGSVSDTQYF
TRBJ2-4,few,-,TRBV18,TGTGCCAGCTCACGACAGGCATCGGGGGCCAAAAACATTCAGTACTTC,CASSRQASGAKNIQYF
TRBJ1-5,-,-,TRBV6-6,TGTGCCAGCAGTAGGAACGGTAGCAATCAGCCCCAGCATTTT,CASSRNGSNQPQHF
TRBJ2-7,many,-,TRBV19,TGTGCAGCAGGGACCTACGAGCAGTACTTC,CAAGTYEQYF
TRBJ2-5,-,-,TRBV2,TGTGCCGGCTCACGGGGCCGGCAAGAGACCCAGTACTTC,CAGSRGRQETQYF
TRBJ2-1,many,-,TRBV12-3/TRBV12-4,TGTGCCAGCAGTTTGATCCGTGGGTACAATGAGCAGTTCTTC,CASSLIRGYNEQFF
TRBJ2-7,many,-,TRBV7-8,TGTGCCAGCTTAGGCCTCTTGAGGGAGCAGTACTTC,CASLGLLREQYF
TRBJ2-1,many,TRBD2,TRBV29-1,TGCAGCGTTGACTTTGCGTGGGAGGGGATGAGGAATGAGCAGTTCTTC,CSVDFAWEGMRNEQFF
TRBJ2-7,many,-,TRBV12-3/TRBV12-4,TGTGCCAGCAGTTTATGGTTGGGGGCGGCTTTCTCCTACGAGCAGTACTTC,CASSLWLGAAFSYEQYF
TRBJ2-5,many,TRBD2,TRBV5-6,TGTGCCAGCAGCTTGATAGCGGGAGTTGGACCCGGAGAGACCCAGTACTTC,CASSLIAGVGPGETQYF
TRBJ2-2,many,-,TRBV19,TGTGCCAGTAGTACCCGGACAGTAAACACCGGGGAGCTGTTTTTT,CASSTRTVNTGELFF
TRBJ1-4,many,TRBD1,TRBV12-3/TRBV12-4,TGTGCCAGCAGTTTTGGAACAGGGGATGAAAAACTGTTTTTT,CASSFGTGDEKLFF
TRBJ2-5,many,TRBD2,TRBV20-1,TGCAGTGCTAGCTTGGGCGGGAGGGCCTCGTCAGGTGTGGGAGAGACCCAGTACTTC,CSASLGGRASSGVGETQYF
TRBJ2-3,-,-,TRBV15,TGTGCCACCAGCAGCCCCCTCGGGTCAATAAGCACAGATACGCAGTATTTT,CATSSPLGSISTDTQYF
TRBJ1-5,many,-,TRBV14,TGTGCCAGCAGCCAACATAGCAATCAGCCCCAGCATTTT,CASSQHSNQPQHF
TRBJ2-5,few,-,TRBV30,TGTGCCTGGAGTGGCAGGGGCGGTGAGACCCAGTACTTC,CAWSGRGGETQYF
TRBJ1-2,many,TRBD1,TRBV5-8,TGTGCCAGCAGCCAACCGGGACAGGGGCTTTATGGCTACACCTTC,CASSQPGQGLYGYTF
TRBJ1-4,-,-,TRBV11-2,TGTGCCAGCAGCTTGGGATCACGGACCGCAACTAATGAAAAACTGTTTTTT,CASSLGSRTATNEKLFF
TRBJ2-1,-,TRBD2,TRBV24-1,TGTGCCACCAGTGATTTCGGAGGGCTAGCGGGAGGGGGGAATGAGCAGTTCTTC,CATSDFGGLAGGGNEQFF
TRBJ2-7,many,-,TRBV16,TGTGCCAGCAGCCGAATCGTGCAGGGGACCGCCTACGAGCAGTACTTC,CASSRIVQGTAYEQYF
TRBJ2-3,many,TRBD2,TRBV12-3/TRBV12-4,TGTGCCAGCAGGCCCGGGACTACACCCCTCGATACGCAGTATTTT,CASRPGTTPLDTQYF
TRBJ2-7,-,TRBD2,TRBV28,TGTGCCAGCACCGCCCTAAGCGGGAGGGCCAACGAGCAGTACTTC,CASTALSGRANEQYF
TRBJ2-2,few,TRBD2,TRBV7-3,TGTGCCAGCAGCCCCCGATCTTTTAAGCGGGAGTGGGTTCCCGGGGAGCTGTTTTTT,CASSPRSFKREWVPGELFF
TRBJ2-2,-,-,TRBV7-9,-,CASSLKIEQYFGPGTGELFF
TRBJ2-3,many,TRBD2,TRBV9,TGTGCCAGCAGCCAGGGACTAGCGGGCACAGATACGCAGTATTTT,CASSQGLAGTDTQYF
TRBJ1-1,-,TRBD1,TRBV5-1,TGCGCCAGCAGGCGAGGGACAGGGCGGTTGGACACTGAAGCTTTCTTT,CASRRGTGRLDTEAFF
TRBJ1-5,few,TRBD1,TRBV6-8,TGTGCCAGCAGTTACGTCCGCGACAGGGATGGTCAGCCCCAGCATTTT,CASSYVRDRDGQPQHF
TRBJ2-7,many,TRBD2,TRBV4-2,TGTGCCAGCAGCCGAGTGACTAGCGGGAGAAGTGACGAGCAGTACTTC,CASSRVTSGRSDEQYF
TRBJ2-1,many,TRBD1,TRBV11-2,TGTGCCAGCAGCTTATCTCAATCAGGGGGCTACAATGAGCAGTTCTTC,CASSLSQSGGYNEQFF
TRBJ2-5,-,-,TRBV5-4,TGTGCCAGCGGCTTGGGGGGCCAAGAGACCCAGTACTTC,CASGLGGQETQYF
TRBJ1-6,many,TRBD1,TRBV14,TGTGCCAGCAGCCAGAACAGGGGGGGTTCACCCCTCCACTTT,CASSQNRGGSPLHF
TRBJ2-1,many,TRBD2,TRBV7-9,TGTGCCAGCAGCACTCGGGGCGGGAGGCTTAATGAGCAGTTCTTC,CASSTRGGRLNEQFF
TRBJ2-1,many,-,TRBV4-1,TGCGCCAGCAGCCAGGGACACGGAGTGAACAATGAGCAGTTCTTC,CASSQGHGVNNEQFF
TRBJ1-5,-,-,TRBV28,TGTGCCAGCAGTCCCCCTATTGGGCCCCAGCATTTT,CASSPPIGPQHF
TRBJ1-3,many,-,TRBV10-3,TGTGCCACCCGTCCCCAGATTAACTCTGGAAACACCATATATTTT,CATRPQINSGNTIYF